These 7 T cell receptor beta chains came from one sample sequenced in a study of blood T cell repertoires in COVID-19. Clones were sequenced by immunoSEQ multiplex PCR, and TCRdb holds only the in-frame ones, with some missing. The sample holds about 130,000 clones, 80% to 85% seen once. Sequenced material: peripheral blood. The receptors originated from a woman in her forties or fifties with acute or convalescent COVID-19.

The gene calls are TRBV5-4 and TRBJ1-3; TRBD1 matches 9 bases. Germline assignment: CDR1 SGHNT and CDR2 YYREEE (reference sequence). V dropped 4 bases and J dropped 3; count of bases not matched to a gene: 5. The CDR3 consists of 15 residues. The CDR3 reads CASSPDRGYGNTIYF. CDR3 nucleotides: TGTGCCAGCAGCCCGGACAGGGGATATGGAAACACCATATATTTT.

This chain joins TRBV4-1 and TRBJ1-1, with 9 bases lining up with TRBD1. This CDR3 spans 15 amino acids. CDR1 is MGHRA, CDR2 YSYEKL, per germline. Trimming cost V 3 bases and J 4 bases; bases outside gene matches: 6. CDR3 amino acids: CASSQRDREGTEAFF. DNA for the CDR3: TGCGCCAGCAGCCAGAGGGACAGGGAGGGCACTGAAGCTTTCTTT.

J is TRBJ2-1 and V is TRBV27; TRBD2 aligns across 10 bases. J gave up 4 bases and V 4 bases, and 4 bases lay outside the gene matches. The length of the CDR3 is 15 residues. CDR1 MNHEY and CDR2 SMNVEV come from the germline V gene (reference sequence). Here the CDR3 DNA reads TGTGCCAGCAGTTCGCAGCGGGAGGGATACAATGAGCAGTTCTTC. Translation: CASSSQREGYNEQFF.

V and J are TRBV9 and TRBJ2-7; TRBD1 aligns across 12 bases. The CDR3 length is 15 residues. Germline loops: CDR1 SGDLS, CDR2 YYNGEE. After removal of 5 bases from V and 7 bases from J, the junction contained 10 bases not matched to a gene. CDR3 nucleotide sequence: TGTGCCAGCAGTCGTACCGGGACAGGGGGCAGTGAGCAGTACTTC. Its protein is CASSRTGTGGSEQYF.

The chain recombines TRBV21-1 with TRBJ2-5; no check of the table's D call, TRBD1, against the DNA was made. TRBV21-1 is recorded as a pseudogene. The CDR3 covers 17 residues. Here the CDR3 DNA reads TGTGCCAGCAGCAAAGGTATTGTGACAGGGGACGAAGAGACCCAGTACTTC. Amino acids: CASSKGIVTGDEETQYF.

The rearrangement joins TRBV19 to TRBJ2-5, with TRBD1 as a possible D gene (6 bases). Trimming shortened V by 4 bases and J by 2 bases, and 11 bases separated the two germline ends. Germline values: CDR1 LNHDA, CDR2 SQIVND (reference sequence). CDR3 length equals 14 residues. The CDR3 DNA is TGTGCCAGTAGTAAAAACAGGGCTCAAGAGACCCAGTACTTC. It yields the protein CASSKNRAQETQYF.

The chain is built from TRBV28 and TRBJ1-3; no definite D call. CDR1 and CDR2 from the germline V gene are MDHEN and SYDVKM. This CDR3 contains 15 residues. V was pared by 1 base and J by 1 base, with 8 bases between. The CDR3 bases are TGTGCCAGCAGTTTATCCCGGGGTTCTGGAAACACCATATATTTT. This codes for CASSLSRGSGNTIYF.